This TCR beta chain was identified in a study of blood T cell repertoires in COVID-19. Study overall: Acute and convalescent COVID-19 specimens originated in the United States, Italy and Spain. Sample material is recorded as cDNA or gDNA derived from T cells, B-cell-depleted T cells, or PBMCs.

The CDR3 extends over 18 amino acids. The germline CDR1 and CDR2 sequences are SGHNT and YYREEE (reference sequence). The junction had 4 bases not matched to a gene; V was cut back by 0 bases and J by 0 bases. As handled by the study authors: It was from reference gene primer amplification that nucleated cell counts were estimated. Libraries were prepared by immunoSEQ multiplex PCR; TCRdb keeps only in-frame clonotypes and omits some of them. That table supplies the V and J calls and clone size; D and trimming were determined from the DNA. Among about 220,000 clones listed, around 82% were seen once.

The V call is TRBV5-4, the J call TRBJ2-6, with 9 bases identical to TRBD2. The sequenced material came from peripheral blood. This TCR came from a woman in her seventies with acute or convalescent COVID-19. The CDR3 reads CASSLGLAGPSGANVLTF. DNA of the CDR3: TGTGCCAGCAGCTTGGGCCTAGCGGGACCCTCTGGGGCCAACGTCCTGACTTTC.